The rows below give T cell receptor beta chains drawn from one sample of a study of breast tumors, draining lymph nodes, adjacent tissues. In TCRdb, the multiplex PCR reads were re-called with MiXCR into one record per CDR3 protein. The sample consists of 80,000 to 130,000 distinct CDR3 sequences, 21% of them appearing once. Material: axillary lymph node tissue. These receptors came from a female donor with breast cancer. Some clones in this sample may be carry-over from other donors' samples. Each CDR3 is given without its conserved first and last residue. Fields, in order: J gene, V gene, CDR3 protein.

J: TRBJ1-6; V: TRBV5-6; CDR3: ASSLPRVDSPLH
J: TRBJ2-1; V: TRBV2; CDR3: ASSLGPGGREQF
J: TRBJ1-1; V: TRBV11-2; CDR3: ASSLALKFTEAF
J: TRBJ1-5; V: TRBV10-3; CDR3: AISVDSSNQPQH
J: TRBJ1-1; V: TRBV20-1; CDR3: SAGSGQQHTEAF
J: TRBJ1-1; V: TRBV11-2; CDR3: ASSSGQTNTEAF
J: TRBJ2-3; V: TRBV9; CDR3: ASSLTGVRSDTQY
J: TRBJ1-1; V: TRBV15; CDR3: ATSRGRNTEAF
J: TRBJ2-1; V: TRBV5-8; CDR3: ASSPTHHSGSYNEQF
J: TRBJ2-5; V: TRBV4-2; CDR3: ASSQDPGGGKTQY
J: TRBJ1-1; V: TRBV20-1; CDR3: SAATGGTEAF
J: TRBJ2-7; V: TRBV20-1; CDR3: SAPRDSGSYEQY
J: TRBJ2-4; V: TRBV4-1; CDR3: ASSQGLADLAKNIQY
J: TRBJ1-2; V: TRBV20-1; CDR3: SARLPAVYGYT
J: TRBJ1-6; V: TRBV4-2; CDR3: ASSQDPRPGSLSSYNSSLH
J: TRBJ2-2; V: TRBV5-1; CDR3: ASSDGFTTNTGELF
J: TRBJ1-5; V: TRBV2; CDR3: ASRGTLFDQPQH
J: TRBJ2-7; V: TRBV20-1; CDR3: SARQARRLGTYEQY
J: TRBJ2-7; V: TRBV6-5; CDR3: ASSRLAGGVEQY
J: TRBJ2-1; V: TRBV5-6; CDR3: ASSLAGMGRNYNEQF
J: TRBJ1-3; V: TRBV6-5; CDR3: ASRPGGAGNTIY
J: TRBJ1-5; V: TRBV20-1; CDR3: SARDLTEHQPQH
J: TRBJ2-7; V: TRBV10-3; CDR3: AIRRGTNDEQY
J: TRBJ2-2; V: TRBV6-5; CDR3: ASRRDSNTGELF
J: TRBJ1-5; V: TRBV6-5; CDR3: ASSPRDPGMSHQPQH
J: TRBJ1-2; V: TRBV5-1; CDR3: ASSSSSSGRANYGYT
J: TRBJ1-1; V: TRBV25-1; CDR3: ASSENTPNTEAF
J: TRBJ2-3; V: TRBV4-2; CDR3: ASSRTSGRSDTQY
J: TRBJ1-2; V: TRBV4-1; CDR3: ASSQDRRGQNGYT
J: TRBJ1-6; V: TRBV3-1; CDR3: ASSQRQGNSPLH
J: TRBJ2-1; V: TRBV7-9; CDR3: ASSLVGTSGRAREQF
J: TRBJ2-7; V: TRBV9; CDR3: ASSVGGGEITYEQY
J: TRBJ2-5; V: TRBV25-1; CDR3: ASSVARKETQY
J: TRBJ1-2; V: TRBV5-1; CDR3: ASSWRTGGDGYT
J: TRBJ1-6; V: TRBV20-1; CDR3: SASGRSLH
J: TRBJ2-7; V: TRBV5-5; CDR3: ASRVTGGYEQY
J: TRBJ2-3; V: TRBV5-1; CDR3: ASSYTGGADTQY
J: TRBJ2-5; V: TRBV30; CDR3: AWTRWGRGETQY
J: TRBJ2-3; V: TRBV20-1; CDR3: SASSSGGSSTDTQY
J: TRBJ2-5; V: TRBV7-8; CDR3: ASSRGVEETQY
J: TRBJ2-1; V: TRBV7-7; CDR3: ASSLAPGQGDHNEQF
J: TRBJ2-7; V: TRBV27; CDR3: ASKPQVLGYEQY
J: TRBJ1-2; V: TRBV14; CDR3: ASSQAWGSGYGYT
J: TRBJ2-5; V: TRBV11-1; CDR3: ASSQRGGVETQY
J: TRBJ1-2; V: TRBV19; CDR3: ASSTTGSYNYGYT
J: TRBJ2-3; V: TRBV6-6; CDR3: ASTPTREGGDTQY
J: TRBJ2-3; V: TRBV3-1; CDR3: ASSTRARALGDTQY
J: TRBJ2-5; V: TRBV5-1; CDR3: AGSLKVSSPGTGTQY
J: TRBJ2-5; V: TRBV6-1; CDR3: ASSGLKETQY
J: TRBJ1-2; V: TRBV7-9; CDR3: ASSLSFGTDYGYT
J: TRBJ1-2; V: TRBV5-1; CDR3: ASSRSGARDGYT